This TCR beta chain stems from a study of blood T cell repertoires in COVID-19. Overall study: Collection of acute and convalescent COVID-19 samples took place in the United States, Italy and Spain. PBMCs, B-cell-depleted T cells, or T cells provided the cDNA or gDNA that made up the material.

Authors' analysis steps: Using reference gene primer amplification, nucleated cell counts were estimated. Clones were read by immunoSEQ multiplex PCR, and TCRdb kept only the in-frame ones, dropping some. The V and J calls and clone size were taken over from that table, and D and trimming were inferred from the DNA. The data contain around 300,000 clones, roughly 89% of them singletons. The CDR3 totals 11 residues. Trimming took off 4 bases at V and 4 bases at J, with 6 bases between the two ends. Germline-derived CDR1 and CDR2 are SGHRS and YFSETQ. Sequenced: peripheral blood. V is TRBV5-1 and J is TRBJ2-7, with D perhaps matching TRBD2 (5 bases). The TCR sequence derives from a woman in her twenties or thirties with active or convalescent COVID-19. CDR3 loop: CASSGEYEQYF. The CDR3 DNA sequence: TGCGCCAGCAGCGGGGAGTACGAGCAGTACTTC.